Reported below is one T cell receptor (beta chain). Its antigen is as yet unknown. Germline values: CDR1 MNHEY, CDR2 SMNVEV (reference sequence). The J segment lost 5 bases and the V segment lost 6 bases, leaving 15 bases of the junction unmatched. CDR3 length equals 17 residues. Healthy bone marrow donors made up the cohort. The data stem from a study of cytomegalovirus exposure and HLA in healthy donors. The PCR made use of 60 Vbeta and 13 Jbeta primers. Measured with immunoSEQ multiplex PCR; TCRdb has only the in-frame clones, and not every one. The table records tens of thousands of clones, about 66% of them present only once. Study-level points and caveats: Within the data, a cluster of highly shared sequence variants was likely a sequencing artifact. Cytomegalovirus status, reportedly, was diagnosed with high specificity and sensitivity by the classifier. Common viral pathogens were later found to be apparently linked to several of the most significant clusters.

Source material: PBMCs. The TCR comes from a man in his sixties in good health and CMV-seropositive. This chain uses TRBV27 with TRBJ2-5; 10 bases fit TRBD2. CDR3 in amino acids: CASRTLGLAGDLETQYF. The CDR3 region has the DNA TGTGCCAGCAGAACATTAGGGCTAGCGGGAGATTTGGAGACCCAGTACTTC.